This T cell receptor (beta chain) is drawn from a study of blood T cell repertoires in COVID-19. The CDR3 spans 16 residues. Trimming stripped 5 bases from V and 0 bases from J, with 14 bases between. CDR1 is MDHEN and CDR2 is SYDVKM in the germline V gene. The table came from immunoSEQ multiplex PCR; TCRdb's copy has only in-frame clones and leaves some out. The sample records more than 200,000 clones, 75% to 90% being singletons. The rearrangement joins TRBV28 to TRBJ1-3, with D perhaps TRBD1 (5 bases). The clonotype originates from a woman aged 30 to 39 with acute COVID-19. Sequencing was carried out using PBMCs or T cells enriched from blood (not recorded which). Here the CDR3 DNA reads TGTGCCAGCAGTCTGGTCCAGGGATACTCTGGAAACACCATATATTTT. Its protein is CASSLVQGYSGNTIYF.